The 10 T cell receptor beta chains listed next were all sequenced from one sample in a study of T cell repertoires in breast cancer. The expanded emulsion RT-PCR method captured paired alpha and beta chains from CD8+ T cells. A second nested PCR with blocking oligonucleotides suppressed unpaired genes. MiXCR, run by TCRdb on the emulsion pairing reads, gives a single entry per CDR3 protein. The data show about 40,000 distinct CDR3 sequences, roughly 44% seen once. Sequencing was performed on CD8+ T cells. The receptors shown here come from a pool of human donors with breast cancer or a healthy control (not recorded which).

V gene TRBV20-1 combines with J gene TRBJ1-5; no reliable D call. The CDR3 is 13 amino acids. Between the trimmed V and J ends, which lost 1 base and 4 bases, there was a span of 8 bases. Per germline, CDR1 DFQATT and CDR2 SNEGSKA (reference sequence). CDR3 DNA sequence: TGCAGTGCTAGAGGATCAGAAAATCAGCCCCAGCATTTT. Residues: CSARGSENQPQHF.

This clonotype has at least ten counts. The chain combines TRBV4-2 with TRBJ2-2; tentatively, D is TRBD2 (5 bases). V dropped 4 bases and J dropped 2 bases, with 14 bases sitting between them. Germline values: CDR1 LGHNA, CDR2 YNFKEQ. The CDR3 contains 16 residues. The chain's CDR3 is CASSRVRDVNTGELFF. CDR3 DNA: TGTGCCAGCAGCCGAGTCCGGGATGTTAACACCGGGGAGCTGTTTTTT.

This chain connects TRBV24-1 to TRBJ2-4; 7 nucleotides align to TRBD1. CDR3 length: 14 residues. Germline V gives CDR1 KGHDR, CDR2 SFDVKD. The CDR3 DNA is TGTGCTTGCAATGACAGGGACGCCAAAAACATTCAGTACTTC. This translates into CACNDRDAKNIQYF.

This clonotype appeared a few times. J is TRBJ2-7 and V is TRBV28; no firm D call. Trimming took 7 bases from V and 2 from J, leaving 12 bases between them. CDR1 and CDR2 (germline): MDHEN, SYDVKM. The CDR3 length is 13 residues. CDR3 nucleotide sequence: TGTGCCAGCAACTTATCCCCAGCCTACGAGCAGTACTTC. Translating it yields CASNLSPAYEQYF.

This clonotype was observed a handful of times. The gene calls are TRBV6-1 and TRBJ2-1; the match to TRBD1 covers 9 bases. This CDR3 has 14 amino acids. With 8 bases clipped from V and 7 bases from J, the junction kept 9 bases outside the gene matches. Germline V lookup: CDR1 MNHNS, CDR2 SASEGT. CDR3 nucleotide sequence: TGTGCCAGCCACCTAGACAGGGGGAAGAATGAGCAGTTCTTC. Translating gives CASHLDRGKNEQFF.

With regard to this clonotype: This sequence may be a read error, since a much larger clone differs from it by one base. The conserved closing phenylalanine or tryptophan is absent in this CDR3, likely reflecting a read error. The V and J genes are TRBV29-1 and TRBJ2-7; 9 bases are shared with TRBD2. Trimming cost V 4 bases and J 4 bases; bases outside gene matches: 5. Germline V gene data show CDR1 as SQVTM and CDR2 as ANQGSEA. The CDR3 spans 13 residues. The CDR3: CSVVSGRTYEQYL. DNA for the CDR3: TGCAGCGTTGTTAGCGGGAGAACTTACGAGCAGTACCTC.

This clonotype was detected ten times or more. The CDR3 DNA reads as TGTGCCAGCAGTTTGTCTCGGGCCCCAGAGACCCAGTACTTC. This codes for CASSLSRAPETQYF. J is TRBJ2-5 and V is TRBV28; D ambiguous. The CDR3 is 14 amino acids. From germline, CDR1 is MDHEN and CDR2 SYDVKM. The germline V and J ends were trimmed by 3 bases and 4 bases, with 12 bases remaining between them.

The rearrangement uses TRBV10-1 and TRBJ2-3, with D tentatively TRBD1 or TRBD2 (6 bases each). Germline CDR1 WNHNN, CDR2 SYGVQD (reference sequence). The CDR3 covers 15 residues. With 4 bases removed from V and 2 bases from J, the gap between germline ends came to 13 bases. The CDR3: CASSGGARDTDTQYF. The CDR3 coding sequence is TGCGCCAGCAGTGGGGGGGCCAGGGACACAGATACGCAGTATTTT.

This clonotype was observed a single time. One end of the junction varies from germline; a read error may be responsible. CDR3 protein: CGKRGVPSTDTLYF. The CDR3 DNA reads as TGTGGAAAGAGAGGGGTTCCGAGCACAGATACGCTGTATTTT. The V gene is TRBV25-1, the J gene TRBJ2-3; the D gene could be TRBD1 or TRBD2 (5 bases each). The CDR3 runs to 14 residues. Germline CDR1 reads MGHDK; CDR2 reads SYGVNS.

A single count supports this clonotype. The V gene is TRBV7-3, the J gene TRBJ2-1, with D perhaps matching TRBD1 (6 bases). Germline loops: CDR1 SGHTA, CDR2 FQGTGA. V shed 2 bases and J shed 5 bases, with 16 bases lying between them. This CDR3 is 16 amino acids long. The CDR3: CASSLLGTRKDNEQFF. The CDR3 DNA is TGTGCCAGCAGCTTATTGGGGACAAGGAAGGACAATGAGCAGTTCTTC.